These 8 T cell receptor beta chains originate from one sample sequenced in a study of T cell changes during pregnancy in multiple sclerosis (dated by TCRdb to the late 2010s). Libraries were built with the immunoSEQ multiplex PCR assay. This immuneACCESS table, as held by TCRdb, lists in-frame sequences with V and J called but not all clones. Of the missing ones, under half trace to an unresolved V gene in checked studies; the others have no known cause. Recorded for this sample are about 27,000 clones; roughly 86% of them occurred a single time. 7% to 10% of the sample is in the top ten clones. This sample comprised CD8+ T cells from peripheral blood mononuclear cells, obtained in the second trimester of pregnancy. The receptors stem from a female donor with multiple sclerosis, enrolled in a pregnancy study.

In its sample, this clone was seen a few times. The chain couples TRBV11-2 to TRBJ1-1, with 8 positions matching TRBD1. The V gene end was trimmed by 5 bases and the J gene end by 5 bases; junction bases not matched to a gene: 4. Germline V gene sequence: CDR1 SGHAT, CDR2 FQNNGV. The CDR3 is made up of 13 amino acids. Written as DNA, the CDR3 is TGTGCCAGCAGCCGTACAGGGGGGACTGAAGCTTTCTTT. Protein product: CASSRTGGTEAFF.

This sequence joins TRBV30 and TRBJ1-5, with TRBD1 as a possible D gene (6 bases). Germline V lookup: CDR1 GTSNPN, CDR2 SVGIG (reference sequence). The CDR3 spans 14 residues. With 0 bases removed from V and 7 bases from J, the gap between germline ends came to 13 bases. The CDR3 bases are TGTGCCTGGAGTGTACTGGCAGGGGAACAGCCCCAGCATTTT. This codes for CAWSVLAGEQPQHF.

The V call is TRBV27, the J call TRBJ1-2; a possible D gene is TRBD1 (5 bases). The germline V gene has CDR1 MNHEY and CDR2 SMNVEV (reference sequence). CDR3 length: 14 amino acids. V lost 5 bases and J 4 bases, leaving 14 bases between the germline ends. CDR3 sequence: CASSPLGQIYGYTF. The CDR3 DNA follows: TGTGCCAGCAGTCCCCTGGGGCAGATCTATGGCTACACCTTC.

The V gene is TRBV19, the J gene TRBJ1-5; D perhaps matches TRBD1 (5 bases). The CDR3 is 15 amino acids. Trimming removed 3 bases at V and 3 bases at J, with 12 bases between. Per germline, CDR1 LNHDA and CDR2 SQIVND (reference sequence). This CDR3 is CASSIRAPDNQPQHF. The CDR3 nucleotides read TGTGCCAGTAGTATCAGGGCGCCGGACAATCAGCCCCAGCATTTT.

The chain uses TRBV11-2 and TRBJ1-5; 7 bases fit TRBD1. The CDR3 is made up of 18 amino acids. Losses at the gene ends were 7 bases for V and 0 bases for J; bases not matched to a gene: 15. CDR1 is SGHAT, CDR2 FQNNGV, per germline. The CDR3 DNA reads TGTGCCAGCACCCCTGCGACAGGGAAGAGCGGTAGCAATCAGCCCCAGCATTTT. Encoded protein: CASTPATGKSGSNQPQHF.

This chain uses TRBV4-2 with TRBJ2-1; TRBD2 matches at 11 bases. V lost 0 bases to trimming and J lost 8 bases; unmatched junction nucleotides: 9. This CDR3 has 17 amino acids. Per germline, CDR1 LGHNA and CDR2 YNFKEQ. CDR3 sequence: CASSQDQLAGEVDEQFF. The CDR3 DNA sequence: TGTGCCAGCAGCCAAGATCAACTAGCGGGGGAGGTCGATGAGCAGTTCTTC.

The chain has TRBV5-1 and TRBJ2-3, with 8 bases that match TRBD2. Unmatched junction bases numbered 8, after V lost 0 bases and J lost 5 bases. The CDR3 length is 16 residues. Germline assignment: CDR1 SGHRS and CDR2 YFSETQ. The CDR3: CASSLVLAGFVDTQYF. DNA for the CDR3: TGCGCCAGCAGCTTGGTCCTAGCGGGCTTTGTAGATACGCAGTATTTT.

The chain recombines TRBV4-3 with TRBJ2-2, with no clear D. There are 16 residues in the CDR3. V lost 0 bases and J lost 3, with 11 bases in between. CDR1 and CDR2 from the germline V gene are LGHNA and YSLEER. In DNA form, the CDR3 reads TGCGCCAGCAGCCAAGATCTATTGAGTTACACCGGGGAGCTGTTTTTT. Amino acid sequence: CASSQDLLSYTGELFF.